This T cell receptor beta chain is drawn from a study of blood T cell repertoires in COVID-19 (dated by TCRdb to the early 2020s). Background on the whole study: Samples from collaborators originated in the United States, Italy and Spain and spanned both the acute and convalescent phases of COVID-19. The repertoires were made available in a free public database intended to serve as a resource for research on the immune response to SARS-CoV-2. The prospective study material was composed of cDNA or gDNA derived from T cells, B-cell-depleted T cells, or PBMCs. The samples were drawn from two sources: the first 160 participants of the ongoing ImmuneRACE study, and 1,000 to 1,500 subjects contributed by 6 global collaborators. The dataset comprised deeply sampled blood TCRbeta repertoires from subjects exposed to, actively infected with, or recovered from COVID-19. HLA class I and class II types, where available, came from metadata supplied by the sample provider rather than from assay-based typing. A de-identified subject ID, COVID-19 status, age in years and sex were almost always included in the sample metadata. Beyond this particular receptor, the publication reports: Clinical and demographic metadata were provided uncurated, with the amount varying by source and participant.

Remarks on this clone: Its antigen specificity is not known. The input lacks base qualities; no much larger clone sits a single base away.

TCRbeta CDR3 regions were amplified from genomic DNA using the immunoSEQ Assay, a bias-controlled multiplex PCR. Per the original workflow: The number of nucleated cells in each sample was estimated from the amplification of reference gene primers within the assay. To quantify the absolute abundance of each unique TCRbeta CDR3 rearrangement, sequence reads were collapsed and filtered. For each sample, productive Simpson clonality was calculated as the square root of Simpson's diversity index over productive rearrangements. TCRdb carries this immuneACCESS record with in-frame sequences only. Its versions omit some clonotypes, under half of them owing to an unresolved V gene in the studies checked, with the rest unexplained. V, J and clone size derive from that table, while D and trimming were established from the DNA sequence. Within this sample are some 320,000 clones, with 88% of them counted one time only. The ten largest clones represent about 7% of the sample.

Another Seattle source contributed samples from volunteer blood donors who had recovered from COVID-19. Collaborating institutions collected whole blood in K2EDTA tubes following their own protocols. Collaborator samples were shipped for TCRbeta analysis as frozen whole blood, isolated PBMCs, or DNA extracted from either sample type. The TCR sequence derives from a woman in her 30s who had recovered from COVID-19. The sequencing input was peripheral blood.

The CDR3 region reads CASSSTSGGSTDTQYF. The DNA is as follows: TGTGCCAGCAGTAGTACTAGCGGGGGCTCCACAGATACGCAGTATTTT. The chain couples TRBV2 to TRBJ2-3, with 11 middle bases fitting TRBD2. Trimmed from V: 5 bases; trimmed from J: 2 bases; junction bases lacking a gene match: 6. Its CDR3 holds 16 amino acids, cysteine through phenylalanine. The sequence is cut down to CDR3 DNA, 48 bases in frame from base 1. From a lookup of the germline V gene, CDR1 and CDR2 are SNHLY and FYNNEI.